This T cell receptor (beta chain) is drawn from a study of T cells in pancreatic ductal adenocarcinoma. Regarding the study as a whole: This surgical cohort overrepresents the minority presenting with early-stage disease. Blood clonality (around 0.066) did not differ significantly from tumor (approximately 0.12). Tumors hold more CD45RO+ effector T cells, which may bias toward lower diversity. Unique clonotypes were 7.5 to 10-fold more numerous in blood than in tumor.

Surgery without prior neoadjuvant therapy was the treatment of the selected pancreatic ductal adenocarcinoma patients. For this clone: The antigen remains undetermined. One end of the junction does not line up with germline, which may come from a read error.

Per the germline V gene, CDR1 is MNHEY and CDR2 is SMNVEV (reference sequence). The CDR3 totals 12 residues. This table comes from immunoSEQ multiplex PCR, and its TCRdb copy is limited to in-frame clones, with some not included. This repertoire shows approximately 97,000 clones, roughly 95% found once; its top ten account for roughly 3.1%. The chain combines TRBV27 with TRBJ2-7; possible D gene TRBD2, 5 bases. The receptor's source is a human donor with pancreatic ductal adenocarcinoma. Sequenced: PBMCs. The DNA for the CDR3 is TGTGCCAGCAGTTTATCGATGCGGGCCCTGTTATTC. Protein sequence: CASSLSMRALLF.